The 28 T cell receptor beta chains below were found in one sample sequenced in a study of regulatory T cells in long-lasting Graves disease. Libraries of TCR beta came from iRepertoire HTBI primers plus Arm-PCR of CDR3 regions. TCRdb processed the multiplex PCR reads anew with MiXCR; each CDR3 protein has one entry. The sample has about 470,000 distinct CDR3 sequences; roughly a fifth are singletons. Time point noted: persistent/refractory GD, antithyroid drugs over 5 years with positive TRAb. RNA extracted from PBMCs served as the sequencing template. Sequencing was performed on peripheral blood mononuclear cells (PBMCs), taken when the disease was refractory, from a patient treated with antithyroid drugs. Receptors originate from a female donor with Graves disease.

Ten or more counts support this clonotype. J is TRBJ1-3 and V is TRBV28, with D unresolved. Trimming shortened V by 6 bases and J by 0 bases, and 6 bases separated the two germline ends. Germline V CDR1 and CDR2: MDHEN, SYDVKM. CDR3 length: 13 residues. In DNA form, the CDR3 reads TGTGCCAGCAGGGATAGCTCTGGAAACACCATATATTTT. Translating gives CASRDSSGNTIYF.

This chain uses TRBV5-1 with TRBJ1-2, with TRBD1 as a possible D gene (6 bases). Germline lookup yields CDR1 SGHRS and CDR2 YFSETQ. Trimming stripped 3 bases from V and 8 bases from J, with 11 bases between. This CDR3 region has 12 residues. CDR3 DNA: TGCGCCAGCAGCTCGGAGGGGGGAGGCTACACCTTC. Protein product: CASSSEGGGYTF.

This chain uses TRBV5-1 with TRBJ1-1; D gene unclear. From germline, CDR1 is SGHRS and CDR2 YFSETQ. V was cut by 0 bases and J by 0 bases, with 12 bases left in between. The CDR3 contains 16 residues. In nucleotides, the CDR3 is TGCGCCAGCAGCTTGGCCCTCAGATACATGAACACTGAAGCTTTCTTT. Its protein is CASSLALRYMNTEAFF.

This clonotype was counted many times. This chain links TRBV19 with TRBJ1-5; 8 positions match TRBD1. The trim removed 7 bases at V and 3 bases at J, leaving 8 bases unmatched. Germline CDR1 is LNHDA and CDR2 is SQIVND (reference sequence). The CDR3 totals 15 residues. The CDR3 DNA sequence: TGTGCCAGTACCCTGACAGGGGTTACCAATCAGCCCCAGCATTTT. Protein sequence: CASTLTGVTNQPQHF.

This clonotype was recorded many times. The gene calls are TRBV28 and TRBJ2-5; D is uncertain. V lost 4 bases and J lost 3, with 15 bases in between. In germline, CDR1 is MDHEN, CDR2 SYDVKM. The CDR3 is made up of 15 amino acids. The CDR3 region has the DNA TGTGCCAGCAGTTCCCCCGGTAGCCTTAAAGAGACCCAGTACTTC. Its protein product is CASSSPGSLKETQYF.

This clonotype was found a few times. The chain joins TRBV15 to TRBJ1-5; tentative D call: TRBD1 (6 bases). In germline, CDR1 is LNHNV, CDR2 YYDKDF (reference sequence). V was clipped by 7 bases and J by 4 bases, with 11 bases between them. The CDR3 loop spans 13 amino acids. CDR3 amino acids: CATKPGANQPQHF. CDR3 DNA sequence: TGTGCCACCAAGCCGGGGGCGAATCAGCCCCAGCATTTT.

V is TRBV15 and J is TRBJ2-7, with D possibly TRBD1 on 7 matching bases. The V gene's germline CDR1 is LNHNV and CDR2 YYDKDF (reference sequence). CDR3 length equals 15 residues. Trimming left V 7 bases short and J 3 bases short, with 19 bases between. The CDR3 sequence: CATTKGAGGYYEQYF. The CDR3 nucleotides read TGTGCCACCACCAAGGGAGCAGGGGGGTACTACGAGCAGTACTTC.

This clonotype has ten or more counts. The chain is built from TRBV29-1 and TRBJ2-7, with 9 bases identical to TRBD1. The CDR3 has 15 amino acids. Germline V CDR1 and CDR2: SQVTM, ANQGSEA. V lost 0 bases and J lost 2; bases outside the gene matches: 5. CDR3 coding DNA: TGCAGCGTTGAAGAGGGGACAGGGAGGACCTACGAGCAGTACTTC. Amino acid sequence: CSVEEGTGRTYEQYF.

The chain couples TRBV7-2 to TRBJ2-7; unclear D gene. The germline V gene encodes CDR1 SGHTA and CDR2 FQGNSA. The CDR3 has 14 amino acids. V was trimmed by 5 bases and J by 3 bases, leaving 14 bases between them. The CDR3 is CASSVSSLRYEQYF. The CDR3 DNA reads TGTGCCAGCAGCGTATCTAGTCTCCGCTACGAGCAGTACTTC.

The V gene is TRBV2, the J gene TRBJ2-7, with 9 bases fitting TRBD1. This CDR3 region has 14 residues. V dropped 4 bases and J dropped 2; count of bases not matched to a gene: 3. Looked up from germline, CDR1 is SNHLY and CDR2 is FYNNEI. DNA of the CDR3: TGTGCCAGCAGTGGGGACAGGGCGACCTACGAGCAGTACTTC. Translated, it gives CASSGDRATYEQYF.

This chain joins TRBV3-1 and TRBJ2-1; D gene unclear. V lost 0 bases and J lost 4, with 10 bases in between. The CDR3 sequence is 15 residues long. Germline lookup yields CDR1 LGHDT and CDR2 YNNKEL (reference sequence). CDR3 in amino acids: CASSQDPTEYNEQFF. Written as DNA, the CDR3 is TGTGCCAGCAGCCAAGATCCCACGGAATACAATGAGCAGTTCTTC.

CDR3 sequence reads: CASSTGWGTDTQYF. CDR3 bases: TGTGCCAGCAGCACAGGATGGGGCACAGATACGCAGTATTTT. This chain links TRBV7-2 with TRBJ2-3; D may be TRBD1 (5 bases). The V end lost 5 bases, the J end lost 1 base, and 10 bases lay between the germline ends. CDR3 size: 14 residues. Germline loops: CDR1 SGHTA, CDR2 FQGNSA.

Remarks on this clonotype: A much more abundant neighbour one base away suggests this may be a read error. The chain employs TRBV7-3 and TRBJ2-5; 11 bases are a match to TRBD2. Germline loops: CDR1 SGHTA, CDR2 FQGTGA. This CDR3 is 16 amino acids long. The chain's CDR3 is CASSLSSGGTREAQYF. The DNA of the CDR3 is TGTGCCAGCAGCCTCTCTAGCGGGGGGACGAGAGAGGCCCAGTACTTC.

This clonotype came up a few times. The V and J genes are TRBV11-3 and TRBJ2-7; D possibly corresponds to TRBD1 (6 bases). Germline lookup yields CDR1 SGHNT and CDR2 YENEEA. The CDR3 contains 15 residues. V dropped 5 bases and J dropped 3 bases, with 17 bases sitting between them. The chain's CDR3 is CASSPAPGTIYEQYF. The CDR3 coding sequence is TGTGCCAGCAGCCCTGCTCCCGGGACAATCTACGAGCAGTACTTC.

On this clonotype itself: A clone one base away is much larger, so this may be a read error. V gene TRBV11-3 combines with J gene TRBJ2-5; 7 bases line up with TRBD1. The germline CDR1 and CDR2 sequences are SGHNT and YENEEA. V lost 5 bases to trimming and J lost 5 bases; unmatched junction nucleotides: 8. The CDR3 contains 14 residues. CDR3 sequence reads: CASSPIGGLETQYF. The CDR3 region has the DNA TGTGCCAGCAGCCCTATAGGGGGCTTGGAGACCCAGTACTTC.

In this sample, this clonotype turned up once. The genes are TRBV29-1 and TRBJ1-2, with no clear D. The V end lost 5 bases, the J end lost 6 bases, and 22 bases lay between the germline ends. The CDR3 is made up of 15 amino acids. CDR1 is SQVTM and CDR2 is ANQGSEA in the germline V gene. This CDR3 is CSVPLPRAFSDGYTF. The CDR3, as DNA: TGCAGCGTTCCACTCCCACGGGCTTTCAGCGATGGCTACACCTTC.

This clonotype was seen at least ten times. This chain links TRBV13 with TRBJ2-7; D is perhaps TRBD1 or TRBD2 (5 bases each). The CDR3 runs 14 residues. V lost 8 bases, J lost 7 bases, and 21 bases lay in between. Germline V lookup: CDR1 PRHDT, CDR2 FYEKMQ (reference sequence). In DNA, the CDR3 is TGTGCCAGCGGCAGGGTAGGGCAACGGGAAGAGCAGTACTTC. Translation: CASGRVGQREEQYF. Based on the CDR3 plus reference TRBV13 and TRBJ2-7, the full variable domain is AAGVIQSPRHLIKEKRETATLKCYPIPRHDTVYWYQQGPGQDPQFLISFYEKMQSDKGSIPDRFSAQQFSDYHSELNMSSLELGDSALYFCASGRVGQREEQYFGPGTRLTVT.

This clonotype was counted between two and nine times. The V and J genes are TRBV10-2 and TRBJ2-7; no reliable D call. There are 14 residues in the CDR3. The germline V and J ends were trimmed by 6 bases and 0 bases, with 12 bases remaining between them. The germline gives CDR1 WSHSY, CDR2 SAAADI. CDR3 nucleotide sequence: TGCGCCAGCAGCTTACATGGCAGCTCCTACGAGCAGTACTTC. Encoded protein: CASSLHGSSYEQYF.

This clonotype was recorded at least ten times. The chain couples TRBV12-3 or TRBV12-4 to TRBJ1-2; D call uncertain. V lost 6 bases and J lost 0, with 8 bases in between. The CDR3 is 13 residues long. The CDR3 region is CASSPYANYGYTF. In DNA, the CDR3 is TGTGCCAGCAGCCCCTACGCTAACTATGGCTACACCTTC.

Details on this clonotype: A much more abundant neighbour one base away suggests this may be a read error. The chain joins TRBV11-2 to TRBJ1-1, with TRBD1 matching over 8 bases. The V segment lost 5 bases and the J segment 0 bases; nucleotides outside the gene matches: 14. In germline, CDR1 is SGHAT, CDR2 FQNNGV. The CDR3 has 18 amino acids. CDR3 protein: CASSQGLPDRAMNTEAFF. DNA for the CDR3: TGTGCCAGCAGCCAAGGGCTTCCGGACAGGGCAATGAACACTGAAGCTTTCTTT.

This rearrangement joins TRBV27 to TRBJ1-5, with 8 bases aligning to TRBD1. The V gene end was trimmed by 8 bases and the J gene end by 0 bases; junction bases not matched to a gene: 3. Germline V gene data show CDR1 as MNHEY and CDR2 as SMNVEV (reference sequence). CDR3 length: 14 amino acids. CDR3 protein: CASSTGASNQPQHF. In DNA form, the CDR3 reads TGTGCCAGCTCGACAGGGGCTAGCAATCAGCCCCAGCATTTT.

Ten or more counts support this clonotype. The chain is built from TRBV11-1 and TRBJ2-7; no reliable D call. CDR1 is SGHAT, CDR2 FQDESV, per germline (reference sequence). The ends were cut back, 6 bases at V and 2 bases at J, with 11 bases in the middle. The CDR3 extends over 13 amino acids. The CDR3 bases are TGTGCCAGCAGAATCCCTGGGACCTACGAGCAGTACTTC. This gives the protein CASRIPGTYEQYF.

The V gene is TRBV28, the J gene TRBJ2-5; 9 nucleotides align to TRBD1. The J segment lost 9 bases and the V segment lost 6 bases, leaving 14 bases of the junction unmatched. This CDR3 has 15 amino acids. Germline V gene sequence: CDR1 MDHEN, CDR2 SYDVKM. The CDR3 sequence: CASRETGGTPPPQYF. The CDR3 bases are TGTGCCAGCAGAGAGACAGGGGGTACTCCTCCTCCCCAGTACTTC.

J is TRBJ1-1 and V is TRBV18; 7 bases are a match to TRBD1. The trim removed 0 bases at V and 2 bases at J, leaving 3 bases unmatched. This CDR3 contains 15 residues. Germline loops: CDR1 KGHSH, CDR2 LQKENI. CDR3 DNA: TGTGCCAGCTCACCACCGGGACAGACTAACACTGAAGCTTTCTTT. Translated: CASSPPGQTNTEAFF. Full variable domain (rest looked up from reference TRBV18 and TRBJ1-1): NAGVMQNPRHLVRRRGQEARLRCSPMKGHSHVYWYRQLPEEGLKFMVYLQKENIIDESGMPKERFSAEFPKEGPSILRIQQVVRGDSAAYFCASSPPGQTNTEAFFGQGTRLTVV.

DNA of the CDR3: TGTGCCAGTAGTATTATCCCTAGCGCGTACACCGGGGAGCTGTTTTTT. It is translated as CASSIIPSAYTGELFF. The rearrangement uses TRBV19 and TRBJ2-2, with a possible D match to TRBD2 (6 bases). Trimming cost V 3 bases and J 3 bases, with 14 bases left between them. This CDR3 has 16 residues. From germline, CDR1 is LNHDA and CDR2 SQIVND (reference sequence).

The rearrangement links TRBV30 to TRBJ2-2; no reliable D call. The CDR3 loop spans 14 amino acids. The germline V gene encodes CDR1 GTSNPN and CDR2 SVGIG (reference sequence). Trimming removed 2 bases from V and 7 bases from J, with 14 bases in between. For the CDR3, the DNA is TGTGCCTGGAGTAGGGATACTTCAGGCGGGGAGCTGTTTTTT. This sequence encodes CAWSRDTSGGELFF.

A remark on this clonotype: A much larger clone lies a single base off, so this may be a read error. The chain has TRBV29-1 and TRBJ2-5; possible D gene TRBD2, 5 bases. The length of the CDR3 is 13 residues. Per germline, CDR1 SQVTM and CDR2 ANQGSEA. The CDR3 here is CSLSRMIGETRYF. CDR3 bases: TGCAGCCTAAGTAGGATGATTGGGGAGACCCGGTACTTC. The variable domain in full, completed from reference TRBV29-1 and TRBJ2-5, reads SAVISQKPSRDICQRGTSLTIQCQVDSQVTMMFWYRQQPGQSLTLIATANQGSEATYESGFVIDKFPISRPNLTFSTLTVSNMSPEDSSIYLCSLSRMIGETRYFGPGTRLLVL.

As regards this clonotype: A much more abundant neighbour one base away suggests this may be a read error. This chain uses TRBV7-2 with TRBJ2-5, with D unclear. The germline V gene has CDR1 SGHTA and CDR2 FQGNSA. V was cut by 5 bases and J by 3 bases, with 10 bases left in between. The CDR3 has 13 amino acids. CDR3: CASSHGSEETQYF. CDR3 bases: TGTGCCAGCAGCCACGGCAGCGAAGAGACCCAGTACTTC.